The rows below give T cell receptor beta chains drawn from one sample of a study of vaccination and CD4 T cells after COVID-19. These receptors' antigens are unknown. TCRdb used MiXCR to reprocess the PCR reads, holding one entry per CDR3 protein. In the table there are approximately 12,000 distinct CDR3 sequences, approximately 58% of which are singletons. Here the sequenced sample was CD4+ T cells from blood, cultured in vitro, taken before SARS-CoV-2 vaccination. These receptors were obtained from a human donor who had recovered from COVID-19. Each CDR3 is given with its conserved first and last residue. The D gene is left open where the match is weak. Size tells how often a clone was seen (once, few, many) or the class of an expanded clone, and some rows leave it out.

V	J	size	D	DNA	CDR3
TRBV20-1	TRBJ2-3	once	TRBD2	TGCAGTGCTAGAGAGCCCCCAAGGGTCGGGACTAGCGGGAGGGTGATGACAGATACGCAGTATTTT	CSAREPPRVGTSGRVMTDTQYF
TRBV6-1	TRBJ2-1	-	TRBD1	TGTGCCAGCAGTACGGGACAGGAGTACAATGAGCAGTTCTTC	CASSTGQEYNEQFF
TRBV20-1	TRBJ2-7	-	TRBD1	TGCAGTGCCCTGGGGGACAGTTCCTACGAGCAGTACTTC	CSALGDSSYEQYF
TRBV18	TRBJ1-6	-	-	TGTGCCAGCTCACCAAATGGGGGTAGGAATTCACCCCTCCACTTT	CASSPNGGRNSPLHF
TRBV20-1	TRBJ2-3	few	TRBD2	TGCAGTGCTAGGGTAGCGGGGGGAAGCACAGATACGCAGTATTTT	CSARVAGGSTDTQYF
TRBV25-1	TRBJ2-7	-	-	TGTGCCAGCAGTGAAGGCCGGTCAGGGCGGGGTCTAACAGGATACGAGCAGTACTTC	CASSEGRSGRGLTGYEQYF
TRBV19	TRBJ1-2	few	TRBD1	TGTGCCAGTAGTATCCGGGACAGAGTGAAACTCTATGGCTACACCTTC	CASSIRDRVKLYGYTF
TRBV6-2/TRBV6-3	TRBJ1-5	-	TRBD1	TGTGCCAGCACCAAAGGGGGCAGATTTTCAGCCCAGCATTTT	CASTKGGRFSAQHF
TRBV7-3	TRBJ1-4	-	TRBD1	TGTGCCAGCAGCTCGACATACAGGGGAAGAGACGAAAAACTGTTTTTT	CASSSTYRGRDEKLFF
TRBV12-3/TRBV12-4	TRBJ2-3	-	TRBD1	TGTGCCAGCAGTTCGACCGGGACAGGGCGGGATACGCAGTATTTT	CASSSTGTGRDTQYF
TRBV12-3/TRBV12-4	TRBJ1-5	-	-	TGTGCCAGCAGTCACACATTATTTAGGGGCAATCAGCCCCAGCATTTT	CASSHTLFRGNQPQHF
TRBV6-1	TRBJ1-6	-	-	TGTGCCAGCAGGCGGGGGTGGAATTCACCCCTCCACTTT	CASRRGWNSPLHF
TRBV27	TRBJ2-2	-	TRBD1	TGTGCCAGCAGTTTACGCCCCCAGGGGGCCAACACCGGGGAGCTGTTTTTT	CASSLRPQGANTGELFF
TRBV7-8	TRBJ1-6	-	-	TGTGCCAGCAGCTTTTCCGGGGATGCTTCACCCCTCCACTTT	CASSFSGDASPLHF
TRBV27	TRBJ1-1	few	-	TGTGCCAGCCAGTATATGCGGGGGACTGAAGCTTTCTTT	CASQYMRGTEAFF
TRBV14	TRBJ1-5	-	-	TGTGCCAGCAGTCAGAATAGCAATCAGCCCCAGCATTTT	CASSQNSNQPQHF
TRBV7-3	TRBJ2-5	few	TRBD2	TGTGCCAGCAGCTTAAATCCTAGCGGGATCGGAGAGACCCAGTACTTC	CASSLNPSGIGETQYF
TRBV5-1	TRBJ2-3	-	TRBD2	TGCGCCAGCAGCACGGGAGGTCTATCTAGCACAGATACGCAGTATTTT	CASSTGGLSSTDTQYF
TRBV20-1	TRBJ2-1	-	TRBD1	TGCAGTGCTAAAGACAGGGGGACTAACAATGAGCAGTTCTTC	CSAKDRGTNNEQFF
TRBV11-3	TRBJ1-3	-	-	TGTGCCAGCAGCTTAGACAGCTCTGGAAACACCATATATTTT	CASSLDSSGNTIYF
TRBV28	TRBJ1-3	-	-	TGTGCCAGCAGTTTATTCTCTGGAAACACCATATATTTT	CASSLFSGNTIYF
TRBV10-3	TRBJ1-5	-	-	TGTGCCATCAGGGACTCAGGGTTAACTCAGCCCCAGCATTTT	CAIRDSGLTQPQHF
TRBV7-8	TRBJ1-1	-	-	TGTGCCAGCAGCCTGACACGGAACACTGAAGCTTTCTTT	CASSLTRNTEAFF
TRBV28	TRBJ2-3	-	-	TGTGCCAGCAGTGGGCTAGCTAGCACAGATACGCAGTATTTT	CASSGLASTDTQYF
TRBV6-1	TRBJ1-5	few	-	TGTGCCAGCAGTCCCCCGCTAAGGGATCAGCCCCAGCATTTT	CASSPPLRDQPQHF
TRBV6-1	TRBJ2-7	-	-	TGTGCCAGCACCGCGGGACCAACCTACGAGCAGTACTTC	CASTAGPTYEQYF
TRBV20-1	TRBJ2-5	-	-	TGCAGTGCGGCGGGTTCGTCGACGGGACAAGAGACCCAGTACTTC	CSAAGSSTGQETQYF
TRBV19	TRBJ1-1	-	TRBD1	TGTGCCAGTAGTATGATGACAGGGGTGTTCTCCGAGGGGACTGAAGCTTTCTTT	CASSMMTGVFSEGTEAFF
TRBV6-5	TRBJ1-1	-	-	TGTGCCAGCAGTTCTGGCAATATGAACACTGAAGCTTTCTTT	CASSSGNMNTEAFF
TRBV27	TRBJ1-1	-	-	TGTGCCAGCAGTTTAATGTCGGACATGAACACTGAAGCTTTCTTT	CASSLMSDMNTEAFF
TRBV2	TRBJ2-1	-	TRBD2	TGTGCCACCCAAGACTATGGACTAGCGGAAAAGAGCTCCTACAATGAGCAGTTCTTC	CATQDYGLAEKSSYNEQFF
TRBV11-2	TRBJ2-1	-	-	TGTGCCAGCAGCGACCGCCGCGGCGGGAATGAGCAGTTCTTC	CASSDRRGGNEQFF
TRBV21-1	TRBJ1-4	few	-	TGTGCCAGCAGCAATGAAAAACTGTTTTTT	CASSNEKLFF
TRBV18	TRBJ1-5	-	-	TGTGCCAGCTCACTACGGGACAGCAATCAGCCCCAGCATTTT	CASSLRDSNQPQHF
TRBV12-3/TRBV12-4	TRBJ1-1	-	-	TGTGCCAGCAGTTTATCAGGGAACACTGAAGCTTTCTTT	CASSLSGNTEAFF
TRBV2	TRBJ2-7	-	-	TGTGCCAGCATATACCAGGGCCTTAGCTACGAGCAGTACTTC	CASIYQGLSYEQYF
TRBV5-5	TRBJ2-7	-	-	TGTGCCAGCAGCTTACGGTGGAGCTCCTACGAGCAGTACTTC	CASSLRWSSYEQYF
TRBV6-2/TRBV6-3	TRBJ1-5	-	TRBD1	TGTGCCACCTGGGACAGTTTGTATCAGCCCCAGCATTTT	CATWDSLYQPQHF